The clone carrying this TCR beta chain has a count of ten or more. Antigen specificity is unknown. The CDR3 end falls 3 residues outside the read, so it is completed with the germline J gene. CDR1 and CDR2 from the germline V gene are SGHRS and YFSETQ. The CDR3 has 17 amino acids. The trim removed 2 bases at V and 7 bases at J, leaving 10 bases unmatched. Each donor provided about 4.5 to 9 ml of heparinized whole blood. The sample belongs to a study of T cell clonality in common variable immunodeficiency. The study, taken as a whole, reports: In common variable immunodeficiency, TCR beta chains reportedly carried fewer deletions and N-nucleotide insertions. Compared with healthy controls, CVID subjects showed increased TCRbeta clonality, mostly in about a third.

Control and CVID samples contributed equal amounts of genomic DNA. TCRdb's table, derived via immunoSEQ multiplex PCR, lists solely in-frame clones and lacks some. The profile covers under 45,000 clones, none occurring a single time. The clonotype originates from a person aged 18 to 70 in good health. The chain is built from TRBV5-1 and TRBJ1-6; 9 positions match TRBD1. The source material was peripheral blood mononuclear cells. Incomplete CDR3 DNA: TGCGCCAGCAGCTTTAACCCGGGACAGGGTGGAAATTCACCC. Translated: CASSFNPGQGGNSP. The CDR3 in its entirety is CASSFNPGQGGNSPLHF.